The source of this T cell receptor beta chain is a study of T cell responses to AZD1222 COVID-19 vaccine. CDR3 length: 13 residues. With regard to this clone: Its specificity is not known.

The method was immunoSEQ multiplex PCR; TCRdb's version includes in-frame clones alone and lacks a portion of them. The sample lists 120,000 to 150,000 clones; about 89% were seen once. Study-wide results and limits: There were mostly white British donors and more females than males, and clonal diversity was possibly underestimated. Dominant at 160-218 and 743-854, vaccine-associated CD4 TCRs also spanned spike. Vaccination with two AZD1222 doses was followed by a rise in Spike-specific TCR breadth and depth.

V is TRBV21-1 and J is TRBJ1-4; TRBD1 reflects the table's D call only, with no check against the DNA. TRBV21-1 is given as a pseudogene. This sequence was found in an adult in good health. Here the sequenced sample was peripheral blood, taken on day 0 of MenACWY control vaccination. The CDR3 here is CASPDRGNEKLFF. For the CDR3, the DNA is TGTGCCAGTCCGGACAGGGGAAATGAAAAACTGTTTTTT.